The rows below give T cell receptor beta chains drawn from one sample of a study of blood T cell repertoires in COVID-19. Using immunoSEQ multiplex PCR, the repertoire was profiled, and TCRdb retains in-frame clones only, with some absent. The sample consists of approximately 300,000 clones, approximately 86% of them appearing once. Input material: PBMCs or T cells enriched from blood (not recorded which). Receptor source: a woman aged 18 to 35 who had recovered from COVID-19. The CDR3 runs from the conserved cysteine through the conserved F or W. Each record gives: clone size, D gene, V gene, J gene, CDR3 protein, CDR3 DNA. A D gene is named only where the DNA matches it firmly. Size values are once, few and many counts, or a class for expanded clones, and some rows have none.

.	TRBD1	TRBV19	TRBJ2-7	CASSDPGQGYEQYF	TGTGCCAGTAGTGATCCGGGACAGGGCTACGAGCAGTACTTC
.	.	TRBV7-8	TRBJ2-1	CASSLALSSYNEQFF	TGTGCCAGCAGCTTAGCGTTGAGTTCCTACAATGAGCAGTTCTTC
once	TRBD2	TRBV9	TRBJ2-2	CASSTRLAGDNTGELFF	TGTGCCAGCAGCACCCGACTAGCGGGGGATAACACCGGGGAGCTGTTTTTT
.	.	TRBV5-1	TRBJ1-4	CASSLWAGATNEKLFF	TGCGCCAGCAGCTTGTGGGCCGGTGCAACTAATGAAAAACTGTTTTTT
.	.	TRBV5-1	TRBJ2-3	CASTAGQLKTDTQYF	TGCGCCAGCACCGCCGGACAGTTAAAGACAGATACGCAGTATTTT
.	TRBD1	TRBV5-1	TRBJ1-4	CASSLDRGHEKLFF	TGCGCCAGCAGCTTGGACAGGGGTCATGAAAAACTGTTTTTT
once	.	TRBV15	TRBJ2-7	CATSRGGTVYEQYF	TGTGCCACCAGCAGAGGCGGGACAGTCTACGAGCAGTACTTC
.	TRBD1	TRBV9	TRBJ1-3	CASSVFDRVYSGNTIYF	TGTGCCAGCAGCGTTTTTGACAGGGTATACTCTGGAAACACCATATATTTT
.	.	TRBV3-1/TRBV3-2	TRBJ1-6	CASSQGDSYSPLHF	TGTGCCAGCAGCCAAGGAGACAGTTATTCACCCCTCCACTTT
once	TRBD2	TRBV7-6	TRBJ2-1	CASSLRLAGGLFNEQFF	TGTGCCAGCAGCCTCAGACTAGCGGGAGGACTATTCAATGAGCAGTTCTTC
few	.	TRBV7-2	TRBJ1-3	CASSFSTTGNTIYF	TGTGCCAGCAGCTTTAGTACTACTGGAAACACCATATATTTT
.	TRBD1	TRBV11-2	TRBJ1-2	CASSGWDRGNYGYTF	TGTGCCAGCAGCGGTTGGGACAGGGGGAACTATGGCTACACCTTC
few	.	TRBV7-8	TRBJ1-4	CASSLYRSEKLFF	TGTGCCAGCAGCTTATACAGGAGTGAAAAACTGTTTTTT
.	TRBD2	TRBV28	TRBJ2-1	CASRLPAGSEQFF	TGTGCCAGCCGTCTCCCAGCGGGGAGTGAGCAGTTCTTC
.	TRBD2	TRBV10-3	TRBJ2-1	CAISEPGLVLEQFF	TGTGCCATCAGTGAACCGGGACTAGTGCTCGAGCAGTTCTTC
.	.	TRBV5-8	TRBJ1-4	CASSSLGGANEKLFF	TGTGCCAGCAGCTCCTTGGGAGGCGCTAATGAAAAACTGTTTTTT
.	TRBD1	TRBV5-3	TRBJ2-5	CARSPGQACQAETQYF	TGTGCCAGAAGCCCGGGACAGGCCTGTCAGGCCGAGACCCAGTACTTC
.	.	TRBV21-1	TRBJ1-2	CASSNDSTHYGYTF	TGTGCCAGCAGCAATGATTCTACCCACTATGGCTACACCTTC
.	TRBD2	TRBV24-1	TRBJ2-7	CATSPGGLAVYEQYF	TGTGCCACCAGTCCTGGGGGACTAGCGGTTTACGAGCAGTACTTC
.	.	TRBV7-2	TRBJ2-7	CASSLGRVTYEQYF	TGTGCCAGCAGCTTAGGTCGGGTCACCTACGAGCAGTACTTC
.	.	TRBV29-1	TRBJ2-2	CSAEENTGELFF	TGCAGCGCCGAGGAGAACACCGGGGAGCTGTTTTTT
.	.	TRBV10-3	TRBJ1-1	CAISVDGVPEAFF	TGTGCCATCAGTGTAGACGGGGTCCCTGAAGCTTTCTTT
.	TRBD1	TRBV4-1	TRBJ2-7	CASSLHTGTGGSYEQYF	TGCGCCAGCAGCCTCCATACCGGGACAGGGGGCTCCTACGAGCAGTACTTC
.	TRBD2	TRBV13	TRBJ2-1	CASSLERGWTSGGSYNEQFF	TGTGCCAGCAGCTTAGAAAGGGGCTGGACTAGCGGGGGGTCCTACAATGAGCAGTTCTTC
.	.	TRBV27	TRBJ1-2	CASSQKRHYGYTF	TGTGCCAGCAGTCAGAAGCGTCACTATGGCTACACCTTC
.	TRBD2	TRBV11-2	TRBJ2-3	CASSGLAGPLTPVF	TGTGCCAGCAGCGGACTAGCGGGTCCCCTTACTCCCGTATTT
once	TRBD1	TRBV5-8	TRBJ2-1	CASSRRLQGSRVNEQFF	TGTGCCAGCAGCCGAAGGTTACAGGGGTCCCGGGTGAATGAGCAGTTCTTC
.	TRBD1	TRBV28	TRBJ1-5	CASSPDRAGDQPQHF	TGTGCCAGCAGCCCTGACAGGGCAGGTGATCAGCCCCAGCATTTT
.	.	TRBV19	TRBJ2-1	CASSQGYNEQFF	TGTGCCAGTAGTCAGGGCTACAATGAGCAGTTCTTC
.	.	TRBV10-1	TRBJ2-1	CASSESGSHEQFF	TGCGCCAGCAGTGAGTCCGGGTCCCATGAGCAGTTCTTC
.	.	TRBV5-1	TRBJ2-2	CASSYGSPGELFF	TGCGCCAGCAGCTACGGGAGCCCCGGGGAGCTGTTTTTT
.	.	TRBV19	TRBJ2-3	CASSQRGISTDTQYF	TGTGCCAGTAGTCAAAGGGGTATTAGCACAGATACGCAGTATTTT
.	.	TRBV11-2	TRBJ1-2	CASSLRNYGYTF	TGTGCCAGCAGCTTACGGAACTATGGCTACACCTTC
.	.	TRBV3-1/TRBV3-2	TRBJ1-6	CASSQLGSSYNSPLHF	TGTGCCAGCAGCCAATTAGGGAGCTCCTATAATTCACCCCTCCACTTT
.	.	TRBV27	TRBJ1-2	CASSLNFPLIDGYTF	TGTGCCAGCAGTTTAAATTTTCCTCTAATCGATGGCTACACCTTC
.	TRBD1	TRBV4-1	TRBJ1-2	CASSQELQGVDGGYTF	TGCGCCAGCAGCCAAGAACTTCAGGGGGTAGATGGTGGCTACACCTTC
.	.	TRBV6-1	TRBJ1-2	CASSDLVPTNLYGYTF	TGTGCCAGCAGTGATCTTGTCCCCACTAACCTCTATGGCTACACCTTC
once	TRBD1	TRBV12-3/TRBV12-4	TRBJ1-1	CASSLGQGVEAFF	TGTGCCAGCAGCCTTGGACAGGGTGTAGAAGCTTTCTTT
.	TRBD2	TRBV5-1	TRBJ2-3	CASARLAGATDTQYF	TGCGCCAGCGCTAGACTAGCGGGGGCCACAGATACGCAGTATTTT
.	.	TRBV10-3	TRBJ2-3	CAISAPDSSTDTQYF	TGTGCCATCAGTGCCCCCGACAGTAGCACAGATACGCAGTATTTT
.	.	TRBV19	TRBJ2-7	CASSIGGDSYEQYF	TGTGCCAGTAGTATCGGCGGGGACTCCTACGAGCAGTACTTC
.	TRBD1	TRBV6-5	TRBJ1-3	CASRNRDRGRDTIYF	TGTGCCAGCAGGAACCGGGACAGGGGAAGGGACACCATATATTTT
.	.	TRBV6-2/TRBV6-3	TRBJ2-1	CASSYPRRGYEQFF	TGTGCCAGCAGTTACCCCCGAAGAGGATATGAGCAGTTCTTC
.	.	TRBV18	TRBJ2-3	CASSPIETVVRGDTQYF	TGTGCCAGCTCACCAATAGAGACAGTTGTCCGGGGGGATACGCAGTATTTT
.	TRBD1	TRBV19	TRBJ1-2	CASRLSGTGIYGYTF	TGTGCCAGTAGATTATCCGGGACAGGGATTTATGGCTACACCTTC
.	TRBD1	TRBV9	TRBJ1-4	CASSETGGNGNEKLFF	TGTGCCAGCAGCGAGACAGGGGGCAATGGTAATGAAAAACTGTTTTTT
.	.	TRBV11-3	TRBJ2-1	CACTKGIGAYNEQFF	TGTGCCTGCACCAAAGGCATAGGGGCCTACAATGAGCAGTTCTTC
.	TRBD1	TRBV27	TRBJ2-1	CASSYRDRVHFF	TGTGCCAGCAGTTACCGGGACAGGGTTCACTTCTTC
.	TRBD2	TRBV7-9	TRBJ2-7	CASSLWPSGRPSYEQYF	TGTGCCAGCAGCTTGTGGCCTAGCGGGAGGCCTTCCTACGAGCAGTACTTC
.	TRBD1	TRBV11-2	TRBJ1-2	CASRPGQGYGYTF	TGTGCCAGCAGACCGGGACAGGGCTATGGCTACACCTTC
.	.	TRBV28	TRBJ2-7	CATNRGGLTYEQYF	TGTGCCACCAATCGCGGGGGCCTCACCTACGAGCAGTACTTC
.	TRBD2	TRBV4-2	TRBJ2-3	CASRTHLAGGPRSTDTQYF	TGTGCCAGCAGGACACATCTAGCGGGAGGGCCTAGAAGCACAGATACGCAGTATTTT
once	.	TRBV9	TRBJ1-1	CASSVGGTGTEAFF	TGTGCCAGCAGCGTAGGGGGTACGGGAACTGAAGCTTTCTTT
.	.	TRBV12-2	TRBJ1-6	CASRLVVPGYNSPLHF	TGTGCAAGTCGCTTAGTAGTCCCGGGGTATAATTCACCCCTCCACTTT
.	TRBD1	TRBV9	TRBJ2-2	CASSAQQGTANTGELFF	TGTGCCAGCAGCGCGCAACAGGGGACAGCGAACACCGGGGAGCTGTTTTTT
.	TRBD2	TRBV2	TRBJ2-7	CASFTSGRIDEQYF	TGTGCCAGCTTTACTAGCGGGAGAATAGACGAGCAGTACTTC
.	TRBD2	TRBV6-4	TRBJ2-3	CASSDGASGSTDTQYF	TGTGCCAGCAGTGACGGGGCTAGCGGGAGTACAGATACGCAGTATTTT
.	.	TRBV9	TRBJ1-3	CASSVASGQNSGNTIYF	TGTGCCAGCAGCGTAGCCTCCGGACAGAACTCTGGAAACACCATATATTTT
.	TRBD1	TRBV7-9	TRBJ1-3	CASSGHDRALGGNTIYF	TGTGCCAGCAGCGGACACGACAGGGCCCTAGGAGGAAACACCATATATTTT
.	TRBD2	TRBV6-2/TRBV6-3	TRBJ2-5	CASSFPGKKAGQRGAGETQYF	TGTGCCAGCAGTTTCCCCGGGAAAAAAGCGGGCCAGCGGGGGGCTGGGGAGACCCAGTACTTC